This passage covers 5 T cell receptor beta chains from one sample sequenced in a study of blood T cell repertoires in COVID-19. Sequencing was performed with immunoSEQ multiplex PCR; in TCRdb, only in-frame clones are kept and a portion is missing. Among tens of thousands of clones listed, roughly 80% were seen once. Sequenced: peripheral blood. These receptors originate from a man between 70 and 80 years old with acute or convalescent COVID-19.

V usage is TRBV28 and J usage is TRBJ1-2; TRBD1 aligns across 12 bases. The ends lost 4 bases at V and 9 bases at J; junction bases unmatched: 12. The CDR3 has 16 amino acids. CDR1 and CDR2 (germline): MDHEN, SYDVKM. CDR3 DNA sequence: TGTGCCAGCAGTTCATCGGGGACAGGGGGCCGAGGAAGCTACACCTTC. As protein: CASSSSGTGGRGSYTF.

The chain carries TRBV28 and TRBJ2-2, with TRBD1 identical over 8 bases. Germline V gene data show CDR1 as MDHEN and CDR2 as SYDVKM. CDR3 size: 16 residues. V lost 3 bases and J lost 4; bases outside the gene matches: 7. CDR3 protein: CASSFPRGPGTGELFF. The CDR3 DNA reads as TGTGCCAGCAGTTTTCCCAGGGGGCCGGGCACCGGGGAGCTGTTTTTT.

The chain is built from TRBV7-2 and TRBJ1-5; D perhaps matches TRBD1 (5 bases). Looked up from germline, CDR1 is SGHTA and CDR2 is FQGNSA. This CDR3 contains 14 residues. V was pared by 3 bases and J by 4 bases, with 10 bases between. This chain's CDR3 is CASSLAGGNQPQHF. The CDR3 DNA reads as TGTGCCAGCAGCTTGGCGGGGGGGAATCAGCCCCAGCATTTT.

In its sample, this clone was seen a few times. The chain has TRBV6-5 and TRBJ1-2; 10 positions agree with TRBD1. CDR3 length: 14 amino acids. Germline CDR1 reads MNHEY; CDR2 reads SVGAGI. V dropped 8 bases and J dropped 2; count of bases not matched to a gene: 5. This chain's CDR3 is CASGRQGANYGYTF. DNA of the CDR3: TGTGCCAGCGGGCGACAGGGGGCCAACTATGGCTACACCTTC.

This chain joins TRBV19 and TRBJ1-1, with D possibly matching TRBD1 (6 bases). CDR1 and CDR2 (germline): LNHDA, SQIVND (reference sequence). This CDR3 contains 15 residues. The germline V and J ends were trimmed by 6 bases and 6 bases, with 20 bases remaining between them. The CDR3 sequence: CASSHSRDTYAEAFF. In DNA form, the CDR3 reads TGTGCCAGTAGCCATTCTAGGGACACGTACGCTGAAGCTTTCTTT.